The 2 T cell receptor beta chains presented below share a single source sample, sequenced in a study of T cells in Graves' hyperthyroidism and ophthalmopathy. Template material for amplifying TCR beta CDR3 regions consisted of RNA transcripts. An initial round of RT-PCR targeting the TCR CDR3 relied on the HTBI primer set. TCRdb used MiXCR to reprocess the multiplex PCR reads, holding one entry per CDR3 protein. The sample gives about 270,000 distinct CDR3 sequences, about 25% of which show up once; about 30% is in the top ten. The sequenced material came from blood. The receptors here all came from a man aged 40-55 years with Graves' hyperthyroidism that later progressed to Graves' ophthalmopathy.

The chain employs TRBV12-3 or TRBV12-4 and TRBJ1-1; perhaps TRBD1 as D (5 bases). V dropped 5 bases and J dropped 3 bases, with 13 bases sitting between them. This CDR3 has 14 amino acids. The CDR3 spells CASSAPGRDTEAFF. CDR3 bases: TGTGCCAGCAGTGCCCCGGGACGGGACACTGAAGCTTTCTTT.

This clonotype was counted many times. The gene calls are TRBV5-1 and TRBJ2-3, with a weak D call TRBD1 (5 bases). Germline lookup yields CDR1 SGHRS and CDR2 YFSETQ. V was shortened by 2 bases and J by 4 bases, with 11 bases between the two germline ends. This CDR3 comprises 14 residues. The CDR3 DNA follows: TGCGCCAGCAGCTTCCAGAGCAGGGCAGATACGCAGTATTTT. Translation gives CASSFQSRADTQYF.